This note documents a single TCR beta chain sequence. The antigen remains unidentified. Healthy donors had no documented immune events, such as infections, while sampled. This sample was taken from a study of identifying expanded T cells in peripheral blood. Study outcomes and limitations: Across healthy donors, higher total template counts meant significantly greater approximately two-week count variance. Around 1.2 clones differed between technical replicates, versus approximately 17 and 20 over time.

The CDR3 is 15 residues long. Germline V gives CDR1 SGHNT, CDR2 YENEEA. V gave up 1 base and J gave up 7 bases, with 14 bases separating them. Method: immunoSEQ multiplex PCR; TCRdb's copy keeps in-frame clones and lacks some. Of tens of thousands of clones listed, 80% to 90% are singletons. The specimen was blood. The clonotype comes from a person aged 18 to 75 in good health. V is TRBV11-3 and J is TRBJ2-1, with D possibly matching TRBD2 (6 bases). CDR3 DNA sequence: TGTGCCAGCAGCTTAGGGGGGACCGGACTAAATGAGCAGTTCTTC. This sequence encodes CASSLGGTGLNEQFF.